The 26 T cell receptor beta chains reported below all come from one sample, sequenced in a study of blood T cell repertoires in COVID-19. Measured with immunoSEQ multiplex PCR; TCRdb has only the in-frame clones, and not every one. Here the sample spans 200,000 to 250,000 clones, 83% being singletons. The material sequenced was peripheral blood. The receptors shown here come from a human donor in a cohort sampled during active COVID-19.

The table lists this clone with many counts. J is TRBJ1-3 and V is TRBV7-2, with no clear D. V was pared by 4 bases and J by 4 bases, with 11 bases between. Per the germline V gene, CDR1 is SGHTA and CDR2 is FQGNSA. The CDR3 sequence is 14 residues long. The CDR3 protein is CASSSGGVGNTIYF. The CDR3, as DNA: TGTGCCAGCAGCTCCGGCGGGGTCGGAAACACCATATATTTT.

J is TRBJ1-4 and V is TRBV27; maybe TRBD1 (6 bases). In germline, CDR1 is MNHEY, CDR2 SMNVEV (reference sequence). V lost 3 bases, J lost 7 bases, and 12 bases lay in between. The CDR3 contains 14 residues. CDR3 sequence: CASSLRRGGEKLFF. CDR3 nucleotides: TGTGCCAGCAGTTTGAGGAGGGGGGGTGAAAAACTGTTTTTT.

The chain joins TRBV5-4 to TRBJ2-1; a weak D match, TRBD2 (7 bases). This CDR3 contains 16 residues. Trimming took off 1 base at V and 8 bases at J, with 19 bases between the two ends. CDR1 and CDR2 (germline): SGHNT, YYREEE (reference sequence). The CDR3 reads CASSLKTGLGGDEQFF. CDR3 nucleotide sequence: TGTGCCAGCAGCTTGAAGACAGGCCTGGGGGGGGATGAGCAGTTCTTC.

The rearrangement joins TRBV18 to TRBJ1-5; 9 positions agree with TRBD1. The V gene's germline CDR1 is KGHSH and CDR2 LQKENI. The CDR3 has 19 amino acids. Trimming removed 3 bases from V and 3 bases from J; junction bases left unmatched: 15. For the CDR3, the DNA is TGTGCCAGCTCACCCCAAGGACAGGGGTCTCTTGTCGTCAATCAGCCCCAGCATTTT. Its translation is CASSPQGQGSLVVNQPQHF.

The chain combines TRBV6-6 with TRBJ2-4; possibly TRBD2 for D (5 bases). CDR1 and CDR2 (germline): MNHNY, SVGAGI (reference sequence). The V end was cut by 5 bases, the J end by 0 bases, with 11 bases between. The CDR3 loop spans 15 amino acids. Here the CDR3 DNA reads TGTGCCAGCAGTCACCCGAGGGTAGCCAAAAACATTCAGTACTTC. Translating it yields CASSHPRVAKNIQYF.

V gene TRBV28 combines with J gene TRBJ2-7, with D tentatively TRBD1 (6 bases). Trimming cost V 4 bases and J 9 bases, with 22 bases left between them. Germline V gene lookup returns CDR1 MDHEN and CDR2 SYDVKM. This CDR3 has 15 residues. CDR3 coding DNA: TGTGCCAGCAGTTCGGCGGACAGCTATACGAGCCGGCAGTACTTC. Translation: CASSSADSYTSRQYF.

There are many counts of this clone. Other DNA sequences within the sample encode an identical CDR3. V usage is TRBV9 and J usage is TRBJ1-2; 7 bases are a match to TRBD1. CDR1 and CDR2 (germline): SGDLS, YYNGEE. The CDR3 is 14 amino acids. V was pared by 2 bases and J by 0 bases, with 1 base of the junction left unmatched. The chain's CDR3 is CASSVGTANYGYTF. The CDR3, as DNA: TGTGCCAGCAGCGTCGGGACAGCTAACTATGGCTACACCTTC.

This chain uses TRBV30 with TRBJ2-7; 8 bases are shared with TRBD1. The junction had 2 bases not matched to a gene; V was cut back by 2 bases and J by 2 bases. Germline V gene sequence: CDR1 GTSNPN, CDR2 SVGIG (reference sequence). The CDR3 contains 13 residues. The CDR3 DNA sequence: TGTGCCTGGAGTCCGGGACAGGCCTACGAGCAGTACTTC. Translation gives CAWSPGQAYEQYF.

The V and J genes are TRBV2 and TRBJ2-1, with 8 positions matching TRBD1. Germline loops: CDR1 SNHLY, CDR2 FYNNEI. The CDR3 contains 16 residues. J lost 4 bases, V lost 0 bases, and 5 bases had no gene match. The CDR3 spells CASSEALGTGYNEQFF. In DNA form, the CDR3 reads TGTGCCAGCAGTGAAGCGCTTGGGACAGGATACAATGAGCAGTTCTTC. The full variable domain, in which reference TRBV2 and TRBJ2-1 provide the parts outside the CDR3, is EPEVTQTPSHQVTQMGQEVILRCVPISNHLYFYWYRQILGQKVEFLVSFYNNEISEKSEIFDDQFSVERPDGSNFTLKIRSTKLEDSAMYFCASSEALGTGYNEQFFGPGTRLTVL.

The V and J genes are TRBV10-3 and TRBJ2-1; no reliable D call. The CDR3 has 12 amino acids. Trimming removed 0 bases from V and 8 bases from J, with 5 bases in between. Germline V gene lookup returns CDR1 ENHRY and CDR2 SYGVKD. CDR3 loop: CAISESEYEQFF. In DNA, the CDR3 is TGTGCCATCAGTGAGTCGGAGTATGAGCAGTTCTTC.

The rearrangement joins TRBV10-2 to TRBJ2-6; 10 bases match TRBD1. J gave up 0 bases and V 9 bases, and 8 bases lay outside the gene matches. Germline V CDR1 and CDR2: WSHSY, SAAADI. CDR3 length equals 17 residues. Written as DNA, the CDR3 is TGCGCCAGTACGCCGGGACAGGGGTTCTCTGGGGCCAACGTCCTGACTTTC. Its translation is CASTPGQGFSGANVLTF.

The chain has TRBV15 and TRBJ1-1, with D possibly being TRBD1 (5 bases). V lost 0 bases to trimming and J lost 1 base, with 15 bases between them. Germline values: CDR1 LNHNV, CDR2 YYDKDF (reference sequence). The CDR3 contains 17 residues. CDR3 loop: CATSRDQGKTSNTEAFF. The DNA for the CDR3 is TGTGCCACCAGCAGAGATCAGGGTAAAACGTCGAACACTGAAGCTTTCTTT.

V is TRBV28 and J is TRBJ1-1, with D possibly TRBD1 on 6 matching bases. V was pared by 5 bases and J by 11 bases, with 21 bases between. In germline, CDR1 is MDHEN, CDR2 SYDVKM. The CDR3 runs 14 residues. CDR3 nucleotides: TGTGCCAGCAGTATGGGACAACCTCCCCAGCAGGCTTTCTTT. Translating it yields CASSMGQPPQQAFF.

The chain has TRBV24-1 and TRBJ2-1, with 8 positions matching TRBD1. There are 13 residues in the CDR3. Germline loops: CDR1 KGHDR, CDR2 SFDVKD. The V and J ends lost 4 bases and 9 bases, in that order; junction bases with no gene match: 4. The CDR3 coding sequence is TGTGCCACCAGTGAACAGGACAGGGTTGAGCAGTTCTTC. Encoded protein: CATSEQDRVEQFF.

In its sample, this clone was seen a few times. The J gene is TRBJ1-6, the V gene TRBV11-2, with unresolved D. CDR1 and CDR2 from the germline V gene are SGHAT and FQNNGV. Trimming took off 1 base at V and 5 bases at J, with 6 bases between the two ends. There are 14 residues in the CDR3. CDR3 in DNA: TGTGCCAGCAGCTTAGCCAGGAATAATTCACCCCTCCACTTT. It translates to CASSLARNNSPLHF.

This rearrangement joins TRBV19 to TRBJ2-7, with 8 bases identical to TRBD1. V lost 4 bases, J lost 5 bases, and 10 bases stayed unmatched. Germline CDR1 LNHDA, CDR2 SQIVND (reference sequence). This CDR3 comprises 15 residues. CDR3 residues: CASSTSDRARHEQYF. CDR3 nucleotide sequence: TGTGCCAGTAGTACCTCGGACAGGGCCAGACACGAGCAGTACTTC.

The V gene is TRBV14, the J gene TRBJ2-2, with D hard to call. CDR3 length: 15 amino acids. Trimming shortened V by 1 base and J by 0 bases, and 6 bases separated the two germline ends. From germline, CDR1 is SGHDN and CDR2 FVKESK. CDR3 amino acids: CASSQGPPNTGELFF. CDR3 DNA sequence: TGTGCCAGCAGCCAAGGGCCCCCGAACACCGGGGAGCTGTTTTTT.

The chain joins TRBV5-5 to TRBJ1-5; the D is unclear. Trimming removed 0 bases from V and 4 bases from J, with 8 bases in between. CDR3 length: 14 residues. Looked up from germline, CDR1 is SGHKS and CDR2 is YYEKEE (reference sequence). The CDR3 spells CASSLVGVNQPQHF. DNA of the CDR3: TGTGCCAGCAGCTTGGTGGGAGTGAATCAGCCCCAGCATTTT.

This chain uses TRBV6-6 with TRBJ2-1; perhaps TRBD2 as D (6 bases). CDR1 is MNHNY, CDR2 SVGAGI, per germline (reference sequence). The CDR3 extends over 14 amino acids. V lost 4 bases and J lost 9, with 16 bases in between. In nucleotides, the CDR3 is TGTGCCAGCAGTTTTGGAGGGCCCAGGCCTGAGCAGTTCTTC. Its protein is CASSFGGPRPEQFF.

The CDR3 bases are TGTGCCAGCTCAGGGGCGGGAGAAGGAAATGAGCAGTTCTTC. This codes for CASSGAGEGNEQFF. This rearrangement joins TRBV18 to TRBJ2-1, with 7 bases identical to TRBD2. This CDR3 contains 14 residues. The ends lost 5 bases at V and 7 bases at J; junction bases unmatched: 8. Germline V gene lookup returns CDR1 KGHSH and CDR2 LQKENI.

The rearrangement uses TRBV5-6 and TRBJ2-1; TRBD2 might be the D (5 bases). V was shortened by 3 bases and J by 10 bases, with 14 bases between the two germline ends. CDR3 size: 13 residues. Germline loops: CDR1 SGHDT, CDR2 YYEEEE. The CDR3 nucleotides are TGTGCCAGCAGCTCACTAGAGGGCACGGAGCAGTTCTTC. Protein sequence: CASSSLEGTEQFF.

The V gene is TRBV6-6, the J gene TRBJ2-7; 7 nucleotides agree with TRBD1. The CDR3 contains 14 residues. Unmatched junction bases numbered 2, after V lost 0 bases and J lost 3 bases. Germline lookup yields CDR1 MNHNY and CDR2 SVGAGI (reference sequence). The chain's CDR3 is CASSYSGQLYEQYF. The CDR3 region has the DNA TGTGCCAGCAGTTACTCGGGACAGCTCTACGAGCAGTACTTC.

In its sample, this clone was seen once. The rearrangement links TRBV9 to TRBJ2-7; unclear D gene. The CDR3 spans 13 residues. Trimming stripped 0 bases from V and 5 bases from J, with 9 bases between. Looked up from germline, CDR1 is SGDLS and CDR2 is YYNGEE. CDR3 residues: CASSVAYEDEQYF. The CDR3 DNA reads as TGTGCCAGCAGCGTAGCTTACGAGGACGAGCAGTACTTC.

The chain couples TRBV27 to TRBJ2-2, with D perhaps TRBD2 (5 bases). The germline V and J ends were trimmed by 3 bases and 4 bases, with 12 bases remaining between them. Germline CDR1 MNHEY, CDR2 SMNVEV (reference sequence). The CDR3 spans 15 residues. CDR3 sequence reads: CASSFRGRGTGELFF. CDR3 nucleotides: TGTGCCAGCAGTTTCAGAGGGCGTGGCACCGGGGAGCTGTTTTTT.

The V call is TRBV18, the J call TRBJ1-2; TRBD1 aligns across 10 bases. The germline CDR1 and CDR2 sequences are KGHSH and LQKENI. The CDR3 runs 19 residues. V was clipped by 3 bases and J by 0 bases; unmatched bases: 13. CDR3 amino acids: CASSPPPGTGVFANYGYTF. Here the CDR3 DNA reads TGTGCCAGCTCACCGCCGCCCGGGACAGGGGTCTTTGCTAACTATGGCTACACCTTC.

CDR3 in DNA: TGCGCCAGCAGCGTTGAGCCTGGAAACACCATATATTTT. Translating gives CASSVEPGNTIYF. This chain links TRBV10-1 with TRBJ1-3; no clear D. Germline values: CDR1 WNHNN, CDR2 SYGVQD (reference sequence). V dropped 6 bases and J dropped 2 bases, with 8 bases sitting between them. The CDR3 extends over 13 amino acids.